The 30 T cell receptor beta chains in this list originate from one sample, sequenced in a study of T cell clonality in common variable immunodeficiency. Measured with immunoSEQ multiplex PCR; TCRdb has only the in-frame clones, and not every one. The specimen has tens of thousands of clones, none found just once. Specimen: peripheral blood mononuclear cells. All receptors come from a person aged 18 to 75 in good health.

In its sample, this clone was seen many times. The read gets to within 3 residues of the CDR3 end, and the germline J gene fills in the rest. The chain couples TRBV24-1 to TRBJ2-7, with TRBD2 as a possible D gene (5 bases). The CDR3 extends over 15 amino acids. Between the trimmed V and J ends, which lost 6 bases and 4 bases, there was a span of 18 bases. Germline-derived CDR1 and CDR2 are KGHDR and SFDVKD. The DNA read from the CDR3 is TGTGCCACCAGTACAAGGCAACATCGCGGGTACGAG. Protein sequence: CATSTRQHRGYE. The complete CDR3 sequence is CATSTRQHRGYEQYF.

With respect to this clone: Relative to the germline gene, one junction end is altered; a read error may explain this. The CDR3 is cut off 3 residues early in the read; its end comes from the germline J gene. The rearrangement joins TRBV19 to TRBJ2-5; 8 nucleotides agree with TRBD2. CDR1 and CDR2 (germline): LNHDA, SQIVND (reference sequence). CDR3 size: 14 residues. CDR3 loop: CATLPRGGKRTQYF. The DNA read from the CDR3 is TGCGCCACCCTTCCCCGGGGGGGCAAGAGGACC.

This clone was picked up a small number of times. The CDR3 protein is CASSPQIGRHSYEQYF. The CDR3 bases that were read are TGTGCCAGCAGCCCACAAATCGGCAGGCACTCCTACGAG. This sequence joins TRBV14 and TRBJ2-7; D call uncertain. Read coverage stops 3 residues before the CDR3 terminus; the germline J gene supplies the remainder. Germline V gene data show CDR1 as SGHDN and CDR2 as FVKESK. Trimming took off 4 bases at V and 0 bases at J, with 16 bases between the two ends. The CDR3 is 16 residues long. Full variable domain (rest looked up from reference TRBV14 and TRBJ2-7): EAGVTQFPSHSVIEKGQTVTLRCDPISGHDNLYWYRRVMGKEIKFLLHFVKESKQDESGMPNNRFLAERTGGTYSTLKVQPAELEDSGVYFCASSPQIGRHSYEQYFGPGTRLTVT.

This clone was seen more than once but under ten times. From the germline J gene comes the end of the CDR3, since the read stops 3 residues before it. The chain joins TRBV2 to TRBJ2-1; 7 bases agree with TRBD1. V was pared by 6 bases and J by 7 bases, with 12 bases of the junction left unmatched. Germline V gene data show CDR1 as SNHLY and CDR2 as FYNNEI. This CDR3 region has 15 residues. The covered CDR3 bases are TGTGCCAGCAGCCTCCTTCTCGGACAGGCGAATGAG. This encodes CASSLLLGQANE. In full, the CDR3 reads CASSLLLGQANEQFF.

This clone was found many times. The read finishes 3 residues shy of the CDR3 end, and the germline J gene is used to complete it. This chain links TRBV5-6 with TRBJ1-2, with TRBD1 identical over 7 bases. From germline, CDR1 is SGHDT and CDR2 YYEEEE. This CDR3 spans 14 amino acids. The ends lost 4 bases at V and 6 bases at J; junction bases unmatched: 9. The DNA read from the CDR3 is TGTGCCAGCAGCCTCCTGGACAGGAGGAATGGC. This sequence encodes CASSLLDRRNG. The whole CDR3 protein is CASSLLDRRNGYTF.

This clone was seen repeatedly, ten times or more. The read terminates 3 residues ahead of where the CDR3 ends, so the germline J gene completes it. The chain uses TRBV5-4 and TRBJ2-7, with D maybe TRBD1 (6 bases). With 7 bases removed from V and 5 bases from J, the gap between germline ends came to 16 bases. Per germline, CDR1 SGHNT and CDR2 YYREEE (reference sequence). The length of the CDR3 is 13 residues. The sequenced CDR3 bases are TGTGCCAGCCTCGAGACAGGAATGAACGAG. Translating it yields CASLETGMNE. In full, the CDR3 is CASLETGMNEQYF.

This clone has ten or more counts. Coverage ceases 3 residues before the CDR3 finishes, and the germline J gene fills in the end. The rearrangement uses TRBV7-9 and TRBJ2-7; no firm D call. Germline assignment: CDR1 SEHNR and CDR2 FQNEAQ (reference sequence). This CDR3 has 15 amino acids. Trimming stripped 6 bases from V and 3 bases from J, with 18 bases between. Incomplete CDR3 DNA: TGTGCCAGCAGGGAAGAAGGCAGGCCATACTACGAG. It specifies CASREEGRPYYE. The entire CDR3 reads CASREEGRPYYEQYF.

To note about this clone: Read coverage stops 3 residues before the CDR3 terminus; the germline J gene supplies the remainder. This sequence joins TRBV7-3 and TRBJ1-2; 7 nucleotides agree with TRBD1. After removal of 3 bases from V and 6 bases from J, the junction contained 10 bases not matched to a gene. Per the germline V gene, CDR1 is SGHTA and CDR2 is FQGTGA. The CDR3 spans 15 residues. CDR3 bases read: TGTGCCAGCAGCTTCAGCCTCGACAGGGTAGATGGC. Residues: CASSFSLDRVDG. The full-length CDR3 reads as CASSFSLDRVDGYTF.

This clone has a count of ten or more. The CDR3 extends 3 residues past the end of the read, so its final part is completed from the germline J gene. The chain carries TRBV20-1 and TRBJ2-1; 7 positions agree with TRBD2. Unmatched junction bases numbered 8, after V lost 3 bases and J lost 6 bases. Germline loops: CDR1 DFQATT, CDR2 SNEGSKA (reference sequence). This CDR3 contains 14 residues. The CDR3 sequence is CSARSGMVLNEQFF. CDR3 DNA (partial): TGCAGTGCTAGGAGCGGGATGGTCCTCAATGAG.

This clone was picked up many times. CDR3 bases read: TGTGCCAGCAGCTTGACTAGCGGGGTGAGCAATGAG. Its translation is CASSLTSGVSNE. The complete CDR3 protein is CASSLTSGVSNEQFF. The rearrangement links TRBV7-2 to TRBJ2-1, with 11 positions matching TRBD2. The read falls 3 residues short of the CDR3 end, and the missing part is taken from the germline J gene. Trimming at V came to 3 bases and at J to 6 bases, leaving 4 bases not matched to a gene. The germline gives CDR1 SGHTA, CDR2 FQGNSA. The CDR3 loop spans 15 amino acids.

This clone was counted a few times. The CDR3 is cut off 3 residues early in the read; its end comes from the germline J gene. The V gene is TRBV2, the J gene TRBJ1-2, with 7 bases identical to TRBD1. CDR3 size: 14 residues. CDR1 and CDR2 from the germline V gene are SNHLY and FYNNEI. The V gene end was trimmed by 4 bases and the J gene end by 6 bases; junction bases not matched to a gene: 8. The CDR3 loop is CASSAQTGRHGYTF. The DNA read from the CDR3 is TGTGCCAGCAGTGCCCAGACAGGGAGGCATGGC.

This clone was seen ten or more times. The CDR3 DNA, read in part, is TGTGCCAGCAGCCGCCAGGGCTCTGGGGCCAACGTC. The encoded protein is CASSRQGSGANV. The full CDR3 protein reads CASSRQGSGANVLTF. This chain links TRBV4-2 with TRBJ2-6, with D tentatively TRBD1 (5 bases). The read finishes 3 residues shy of the CDR3 end, and the germline J gene is used to complete it. The germline V and J ends were trimmed by 4 bases and 0 bases, with 7 bases remaining between them. CDR3 length equals 15 residues. Germline V gene lookup returns CDR1 LGHNA and CDR2 YNFKEQ.

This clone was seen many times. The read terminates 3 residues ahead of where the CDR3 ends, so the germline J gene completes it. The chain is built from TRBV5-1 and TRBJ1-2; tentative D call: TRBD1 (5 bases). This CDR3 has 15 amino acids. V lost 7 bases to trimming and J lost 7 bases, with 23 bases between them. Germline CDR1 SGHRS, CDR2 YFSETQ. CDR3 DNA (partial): TGCGCCAGCTACGAACTGGTGGGGCAGGTTGGTGGC. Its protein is CASYELVGQVGG. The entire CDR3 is CASYELVGQVGGYTF.

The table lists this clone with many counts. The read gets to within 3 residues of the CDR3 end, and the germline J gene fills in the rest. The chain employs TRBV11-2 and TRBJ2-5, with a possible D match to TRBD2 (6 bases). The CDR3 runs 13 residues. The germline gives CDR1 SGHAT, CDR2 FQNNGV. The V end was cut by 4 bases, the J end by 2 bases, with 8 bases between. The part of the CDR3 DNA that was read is TGTGCCAGCAGCTGGAGGGGACAAGAGACC. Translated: CASSWRGQET. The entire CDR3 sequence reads CASSWRGQETQYF.

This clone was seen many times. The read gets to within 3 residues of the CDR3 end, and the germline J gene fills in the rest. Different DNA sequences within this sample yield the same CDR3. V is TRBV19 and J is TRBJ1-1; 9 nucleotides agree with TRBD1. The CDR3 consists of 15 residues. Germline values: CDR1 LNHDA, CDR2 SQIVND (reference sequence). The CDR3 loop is CASSPGQGIANEAFF. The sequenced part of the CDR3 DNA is TGTGCCAGTAGCCCAGGACAGGGGATTGCAAATGAG. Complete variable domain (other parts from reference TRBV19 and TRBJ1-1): DGGITQSPKYLFRKEGQNVTLSCEQNLNHDAMYWYRQDPGQGLRLIYYSQIVNDFQKGDIAEGYSVSREKKESFPLTVTSAQKNPTAFYLCASSPGQGIANEAFFGQGTRLTVV.

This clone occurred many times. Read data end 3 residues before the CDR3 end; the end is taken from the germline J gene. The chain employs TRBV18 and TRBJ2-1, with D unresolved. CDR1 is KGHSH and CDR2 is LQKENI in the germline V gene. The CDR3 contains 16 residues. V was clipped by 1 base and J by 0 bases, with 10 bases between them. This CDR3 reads CASSPRSPSSYNEQFF. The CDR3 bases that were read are TGTGCCAGCTCACCACGTAGCCCGAGCTCCTACAATGAG.

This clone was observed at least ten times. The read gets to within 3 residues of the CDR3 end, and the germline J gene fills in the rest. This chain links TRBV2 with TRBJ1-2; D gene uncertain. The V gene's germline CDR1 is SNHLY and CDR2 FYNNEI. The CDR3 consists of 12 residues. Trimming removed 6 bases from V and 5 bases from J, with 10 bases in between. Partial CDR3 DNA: TGTGCCAGCAGAGGGCCGGGGTATGGC. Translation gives CASRGPGYG. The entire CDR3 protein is CASRGPGYGYTF.

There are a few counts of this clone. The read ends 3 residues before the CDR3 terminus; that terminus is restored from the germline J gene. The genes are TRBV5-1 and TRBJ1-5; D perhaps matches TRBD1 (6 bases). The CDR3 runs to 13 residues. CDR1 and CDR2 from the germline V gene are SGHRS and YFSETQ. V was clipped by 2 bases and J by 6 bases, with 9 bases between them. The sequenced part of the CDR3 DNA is TGCGCCAGCAGCTTAAAAGGGGGTCAGCCC. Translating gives CASSLKGGQP. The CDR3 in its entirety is CASSLKGGQPQHF.

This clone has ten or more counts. The part of the CDR3 DNA that was read is TGCAGTGCGAGCATTCAGGGTTACTCGCTAGGCGAG. Protein product: CSASIQGYSLGE. The whole CDR3 sequence reads CSASIQGYSLGEQYF. This sequence joins TRBV20-1 and TRBJ2-7; maybe TRBD1 (5 bases). The CDR3 end falls 3 residues outside the read, so it is completed with the germline J gene. V was pared by 6 bases and J by 6 bases, with 24 bases between. The CDR3 runs to 15 residues. Germline V gene sequence: CDR1 DFQATT, CDR2 SNEGSKA (reference sequence).

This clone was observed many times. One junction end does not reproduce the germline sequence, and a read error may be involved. CDR3 residues: CSARDRGNTIYF. CDR3 bases read: TGCAGTGCGAGAGACAGGGGAAACACC. The rearrangement links TRBV20-1 to TRBJ1-3, with D possibly being TRBD1 (6 bases). The sequenced fragment ends 3 residues before the CDR3 boundary, so the rest is inferred from the germline J gene. CDR1 and CDR2 (germline): DFQATT, SNEGSKA (reference sequence). The CDR3 length is 12 residues.

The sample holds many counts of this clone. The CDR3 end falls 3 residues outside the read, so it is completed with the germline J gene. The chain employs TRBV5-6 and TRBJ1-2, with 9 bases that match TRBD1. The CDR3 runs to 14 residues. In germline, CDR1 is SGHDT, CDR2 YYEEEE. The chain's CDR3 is CASSSDRGVGGYTF. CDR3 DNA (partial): TGTGCCAGCAGCAGCGACAGGGGGGTGGGCGGC.

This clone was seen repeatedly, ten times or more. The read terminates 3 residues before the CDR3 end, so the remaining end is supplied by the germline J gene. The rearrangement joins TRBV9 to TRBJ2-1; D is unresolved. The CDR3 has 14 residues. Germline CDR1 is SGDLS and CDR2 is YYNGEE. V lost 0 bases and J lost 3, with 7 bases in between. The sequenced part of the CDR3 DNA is TGTGCCAGCAGCGTAGGGGCAGGCTACAATGAG. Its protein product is CASSVGAGYNE. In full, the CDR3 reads CASSVGAGYNEQFF.

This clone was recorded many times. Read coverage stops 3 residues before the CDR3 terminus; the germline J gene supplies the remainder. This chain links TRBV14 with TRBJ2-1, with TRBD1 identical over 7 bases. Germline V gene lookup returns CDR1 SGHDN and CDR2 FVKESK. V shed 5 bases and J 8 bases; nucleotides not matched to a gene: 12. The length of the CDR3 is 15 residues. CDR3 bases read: TGTGCCAGCAGCAAGCGACAGGGCGGCCTCGATGAG. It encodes CASSKRQGGLDE. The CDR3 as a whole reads CASSKRQGGLDEQFF.

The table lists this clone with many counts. The CDR3 is CASSLGSRPGEAFF. The covered CDR3 bases are TGCGCCAGCAGCTTGGGTTCCCGCCCCGGGGAA. J is TRBJ1-1 and V is TRBV5-1; D unresolved. The read ends 3 residues before the CDR3 terminus; that terminus is restored from the germline J gene. Germline CDR1 reads SGHRS; CDR2 reads YFSETQ. This CDR3 is 14 amino acids long.

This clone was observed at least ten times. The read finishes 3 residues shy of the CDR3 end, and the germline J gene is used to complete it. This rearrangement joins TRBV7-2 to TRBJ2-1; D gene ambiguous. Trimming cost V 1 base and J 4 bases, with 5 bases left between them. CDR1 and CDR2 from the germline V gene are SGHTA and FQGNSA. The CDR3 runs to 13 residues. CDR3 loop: CASSLDRYNEQFF. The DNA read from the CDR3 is TGTGCCAGCAGCTTAGACAGATACAATGAG.

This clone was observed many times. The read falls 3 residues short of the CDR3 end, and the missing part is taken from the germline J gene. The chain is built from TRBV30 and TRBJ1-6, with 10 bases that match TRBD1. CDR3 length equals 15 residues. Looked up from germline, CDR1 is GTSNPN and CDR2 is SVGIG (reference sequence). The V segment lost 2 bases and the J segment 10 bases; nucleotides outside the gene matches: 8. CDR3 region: CAWSNRDRGESPLHF. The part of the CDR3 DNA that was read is TGTGCCTGGAGTAACCGGGACAGGGGTGAATCACCC.

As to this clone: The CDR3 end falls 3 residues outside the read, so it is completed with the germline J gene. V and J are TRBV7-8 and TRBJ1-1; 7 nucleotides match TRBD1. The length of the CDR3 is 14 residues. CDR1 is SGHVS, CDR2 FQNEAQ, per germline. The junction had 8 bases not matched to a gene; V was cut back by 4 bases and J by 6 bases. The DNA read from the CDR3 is TGTGCCAGCAGCTCCCAAGGGGGCCGGGCTGAA. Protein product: CASSSQGGRAE. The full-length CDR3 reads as CASSSQGGRAEAFF.

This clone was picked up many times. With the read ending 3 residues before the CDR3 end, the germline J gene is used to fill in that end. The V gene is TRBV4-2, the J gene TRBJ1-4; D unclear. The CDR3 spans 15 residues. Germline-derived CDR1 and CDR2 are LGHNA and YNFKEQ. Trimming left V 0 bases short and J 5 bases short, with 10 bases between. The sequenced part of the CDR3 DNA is TGTGCCAGCAGCCAAGAGGCCGCTTTGAATGAAAAA. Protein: CASSQEAALNEK. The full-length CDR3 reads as CASSQEAALNEKLFF.

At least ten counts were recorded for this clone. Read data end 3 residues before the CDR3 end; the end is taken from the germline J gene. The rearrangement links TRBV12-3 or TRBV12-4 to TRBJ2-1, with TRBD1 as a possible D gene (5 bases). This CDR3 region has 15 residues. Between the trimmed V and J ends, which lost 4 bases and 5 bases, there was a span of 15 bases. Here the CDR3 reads CASSSPGWSDNEQFF. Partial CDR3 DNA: TGTGCCAGCAGTTCACCAGGGTGGTCCGACAATGAG.

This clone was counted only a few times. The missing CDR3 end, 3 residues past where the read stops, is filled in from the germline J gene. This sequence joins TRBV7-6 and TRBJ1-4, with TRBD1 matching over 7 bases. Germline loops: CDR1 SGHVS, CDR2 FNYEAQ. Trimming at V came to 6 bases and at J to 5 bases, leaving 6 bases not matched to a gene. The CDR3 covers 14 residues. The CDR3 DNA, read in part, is TGTGCCAGCAGAGCAGGGGGAGGAAATGAAAAA. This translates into CASRAGGGNEK. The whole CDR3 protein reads CASRAGGGNEKLFF.